These 31 T cell receptor beta chains share one sample of origin, sequenced in a study of T cells in Graves' hyperthyroidism and ophthalmopathy (dated by TCRdb to between 2019 and 2020). The method was multiplex PCR. The sequencing machine was an Illumina HiSeq 2000. TCR beta CDR3 regions were amplified from RNA transcripts. The first round of RT-PCR for the TCR CDR3 was performed with the HTBI primer set and the Qiagen OneStep RT-PCR kit. TCRdb applied fastp at Q25 and MiXCR to the public reads, then kept only in-frame beta chains. Under each unique CDR3 protein, matching rows form one entry showing the most common genes and DNA. The sample records over 700,000 distinct CDR3 sequences, roughly 40% of which are singletons. Of the sample, approximately 8.7% is held by the ten largest clones. Input material: blood. These receptors were obtained from a man aged 18 to 30 with Graves' hyperthyroidism.

This clonotype was counted a few times. This chain connects TRBV2 to TRBJ2-7; D assignment may be TRBD1 or TRBD2 (5 bases each). CDR1 and CDR2 from the germline V gene are SNHLY and FYNNEI. Trimming removed 5 bases from V and 7 bases from J, with 15 bases in between. This CDR3 is built from 13 residues. The CDR3 here is CASSPGPSLEQYF. For the CDR3, the DNA is TGTGCCAGCAGTCCGGGACCGAGTTTGGAGCAGTACTTC.

This clonotype was counted at least ten times. The chain combines TRBV29-1 with TRBJ1-2; D remains ambiguous. The CDR3 is made up of 13 amino acids. Germline-derived CDR1 and CDR2 are SQVTM and ANQGSEA. Between the trimmed V and J ends, which lost 4 bases and 7 bases, there was a span of 16 bases. CDR3 protein: CSVAGLNLGGYTF. CDR3 in DNA: TGCAGCGTTGCCGGACTCAACTTGGGTGGCTACACCTTC. The full variable domain, its missing parts supplied by reference TRBV29-1 and TRBJ1-2, is SAVISQKPSRDICQRGTSLTIQCQVDSQVTMMFWYRQQPGQSLTLIATANQGSEATYESGFVIDKFPISRPNLTFSTLTVSNMSPEDSSIYLCSVAGLNLGGYTFGSGTRLTVV.

A note on this clonotype: Germline is not matched at one junction end, which may reflect a read error. The CDR3 spells CASSNPRTGVRGRRALF. CDR3 in DNA: TGTGCCAGTAGCAACCCGAGGACAGGGGTTCGAGGTCGTAGAGCTCTCTTT. V gene TRBV19 combines with J gene TRBJ1-1; 9 positions match TRBD1. This CDR3 is built from 17 residues. Germline lookup yields CDR1 LNHDA and CDR2 SQIVND (reference sequence).

This clonotype came up a few times. The gene calls are TRBV7-9 and TRBJ1-1; no clear D gene. The V gene's germline CDR1 is SEHNR and CDR2 FQNEAQ (reference sequence). The V end lost 3 bases, the J end lost 3 bases, and 17 bases lay between the germline ends. This CDR3 has 16 residues. This CDR3 reads CASSLESLYLDTEAFF. For the CDR3, the DNA is TGTGCCAGCAGCTTGGAAAGCCTCTACTTGGACACTGAAGCTTTCTTT.

This clonotype was found a few times. The rearrangement uses TRBV12-3 or TRBV12-4 and TRBJ1-1; D unclear. Trimming took 6 bases from V and 4 from J, leaving 12 bases between them. The CDR3 runs 13 residues. CDR3 bases: TGTGCCAGCAGGTACGAGGCAGGCACTGAAGCTTTCTTT. Amino acid sequence: CASRYEAGTEAFF.

The V call is TRBV24-1, the J call TRBJ2-2, with D maybe TRBD2 (6 bases). CDR3 length equals 14 residues. Germline-derived CDR1 and CDR2 are KGHDR and SFDVKD. V was clipped by 5 bases and J by 6 bases, with 12 bases between them. This CDR3 is CATSGGMFAGELFF. The CDR3 bases are TGTGCCACCAGTGGCGGGATGTTCGCCGGGGAGCTGTTTTTT.

This chain links TRBV7-2 with TRBJ1-2, with D unresolved. The germline gives CDR1 SGHTA, CDR2 FQGNSA. CDR3 size: 12 residues. The ends were cut back, 4 bases at V and 8 bases at J, with 11 bases in the middle. In DNA, the CDR3 is TGTGCCAGCAGCTCCCGGCCGCGGGGCTACACCTTC. Protein sequence: CASSSRPRGYTF.

Details on this clonotype: Sequence at one end of the junction differs from germline and may be a read error. The rearrangement joins TRBV25-1 to TRBJ1-1; D is uncertain. Looked up from germline, CDR1 is MGHDK and CDR2 is SYGVNS. The CDR3 spans 14 residues. Here the CDR3 reads CARSERIGSTEAFF. The CDR3 DNA is TGTGCCAGGAGTGAAAGGATAGGGAGCACTGAAGCCTTCTTT.

In this sample, this clonotype turned up many times. CDR3 nucleotides: TGTGCCAGCCCTGGGGATACTGAAGCTTTCTTT. Residues: CASPGDTEAFF. The rearrangement uses TRBV6-6 and TRBJ1-1; D call uncertain. The germline CDR1 and CDR2 sequences are MNHNY and SVGAGI (reference sequence). The CDR3 is 11 residues long. V lost 8 bases and J lost 5, with 9 bases in between.

This clonotype was observed a few times. V gene TRBV7-2 combines with J gene TRBJ2-5, with 9 bases aligning to TRBD1. CDR1 and CDR2 (germline): SGHTA, FQGNSA. The CDR3 sequence is 15 residues long. Unmatched junction bases numbered 8, after V lost 0 bases and J lost 9 bases. This chain's CDR3 is CASSLAGTGKEAQYF. As DNA, the CDR3 is TGTGCCAGCAGCTTAGCGGGGACAGGGAAAGAAGCCCAGTACTTC.

This sequence joins TRBV29-1 and TRBJ2-5; the D gene is possibly TRBD1 (6 bases). Trimming took off 8 bases at V and 7 bases at J, with 23 bases between the two ends. The CDR3 consists of 14 residues. The germline V gene has CDR1 SQVTM and CDR2 ANQGSEA. The CDR3 sequence is CSLDPADQGGTQYF. CDR3 in DNA: TGCAGCTTAGACCCAGCGGACCAAGGGGGGACCCAGTACTTC. Drawing the rest from reference TRBV29-1 and TRBJ2-5, the complete variable domain is SAVISQKPSRDICQRGTSLTIQCQVDSQVTMMFWYRQQPGQSLTLIATANQGSEATYESGFVIDKFPISRPNLTFSTLTVSNMSPEDSSIYLCSLDPADQGGTQYFGPGTRLLVL.

This clonotype showed up just a few times. The chain is built from TRBV6-2 or TRBV6-3 and TRBJ2-7; the D gene is possibly TRBD2 (5 bases). There are 16 residues in the CDR3. The V end lost 2 bases, the J end lost 0 bases, and 14 bases lay between the germline ends. The V gene's germline CDR1 is MNHEY and CDR2 SVGEGT. The CDR3 protein is CASSYEGGRSSYEQYF. As DNA, the CDR3 is TGTGCCAGCAGTTACGAGGGCGGCAGGAGCTCCTACGAGCAGTACTTC.

This clonotype was counted only a few times. The rearrangement joins TRBV11-2 to TRBJ1-2, with D possibly being TRBD1 (6 bases). CDR1 is SGHAT and CDR2 is FQNNGV in the germline V gene. Trimming took 3 bases from V and 6 from J, leaving 29 bases between them. The CDR3 totals 19 residues. The DNA for the CDR3 is TGTGCCAGCAGCTTCCCCTCAGGCAGGGGCGCGATCCCAGATGATGGCTACACCTTC. Protein sequence: CASSFPSGRGAIPDDGYTF.

The CDR3 loop is CSSYDRGEDYF. CDR3 in DNA: TGCAGCAGTTATGACAGGGGAGAGGATTATTTT. The chain carries TRBV29-1 and TRBJ2-3; 8 bases match TRBD1. The V gene's germline CDR1 is SQVTM and CDR2 ANQGSEA. The CDR3 sequence is 11 residues long. The trim removed 8 bases at V and 15 bases at J, leaving 13 bases unmatched.

The genes are TRBV20-1 and TRBJ2-2, with TRBD2 matching over 7 bases. With V trimmed by 5 bases and J by 4 bases, 7 bases remained unmatched. The CDR3 covers 14 residues. The V gene's germline CDR1 is DFQATT and CDR2 SNEGSKA (reference sequence). Written as DNA, the CDR3 is TGCAGTGCTTCTGGACTAGTTGGCACCGGGGAGCTGTTTTTT. Translated: CSASGLVGTGELFF.

The chain recombines TRBV20-1 with TRBJ2-5; D is possibly TRBD2 (5 bases). In germline, CDR1 is DFQATT, CDR2 SNEGSKA (reference sequence). This CDR3 contains 15 residues. Deletions cut 4 bases from V and 4 bases from J, with 19 bases between. CDR3 nucleotide sequence: TGCAGTGCTAAAGGGTCGCGGCGGGCGACAGAGACCCAGTACTTC. Its translation: CSAKGSRRATETQYF.

As for this clonotype: This may arise from a read error, as a much more abundant clone is one base away. The chain carries TRBV14 and TRBJ1-6, with 8 bases matching TRBD1. This CDR3 comprises 15 residues. CDR1 SGHDN and CDR2 FVKESK come from the germline V gene. The V and J ends lost 4 bases and 8 bases, in that order; junction bases with no gene match: 7. The CDR3 here is CASSLSGQADSPLHF. The CDR3 region has the DNA TGTGCCAGCAGCCTGTCGGGACAGGCCGATTCACCCCTCCACTTT.

This clonotype was detected a few times. One junction end disagrees with the germline gene, perhaps due to a read error. The rearrangement joins TRBV7-7 to TRBJ2-7; perhaps TRBD1 as D (5 bases). The CDR3 sequence is 16 residues long. Germline V lookup: CDR1 SSHAT, CDR2 FNYEAQ (reference sequence). The CDR3 protein is CASSLIDLKSGLEQYF. CDR3 nucleotide sequence: TGTGCTAGCAGCTTAATTGATTTGAAATCAGGGCTCGAGCAGTACTTC.

This clonotype occurred many times. V usage is TRBV19 and J usage is TRBJ1-2, with D perhaps TRBD1 (6 bases). The CDR3 extends over 13 amino acids. The germline V gene has CDR1 LNHDA and CDR2 SQIVND (reference sequence). V lost 9 bases, J lost 5 bases, and 16 bases lay in between. CDR3: CASSLTGEYGYTF. The CDR3 nucleotides read TGTGCCAGCTCCCTGACAGGCGAGTATGGCTACACCTTC.

The V call is TRBV19, the J call TRBJ2-2; D may correspond to TRBD1 or TRBD2 (5 bases each). With 8 bases removed from V and 4 bases from J, the gap between germline ends came to 14 bases. This CDR3 contains 14 residues. CDR1 LNHDA and CDR2 SQIVND come from the germline V gene (reference sequence). CDR3 residues: CASSTEGSTGELFF. The CDR3 DNA follows: TGTGCCAGTTCGACAGAGGGGAGCACCGGGGAGCTGTTTTTT.

As concerns this clonotype: At one of its ends the junction is not consistent with the germline gene, which may arise from a read error. The chain links TRBV25-1 to TRBJ1-2, with a weak D call TRBD1 (6 bases). This CDR3 contains 12 residues. CDR1 and CDR2 (germline): MGHDK, SYGVNS. CDR3 sequence: CTSRDRQAGYTF. In nucleotides, the CDR3 is TGTACCAGCCGGGACCGACAGGCAGGCTACACCTTC.

CDR3 sequence reads: CASSGVPNTEAFF. In DNA, the CDR3 is TGTGCCAGCAGCGGGGTACCGAACACTGAAGCTTTCTTT. The chain couples TRBV7-2 to TRBJ1-1, with D unresolved. CDR1 and CDR2 from the germline V gene are SGHTA and FQGNSA. The CDR3 length is 13 residues. V lost 5 bases to trimming and J lost 1 base, with 8 bases between them. The whole variable domain, filled in from reference TRBV7-2 and TRBJ1-1, reads GAGVSQSPSNKVTEKGKDVELRCDPISGHTALYWYRQSLGQGLEFLIYFQGNSAPDKSGLPSDRFSAERTGGSVSTLTIQRTQQEDSAVYLCASSGVPNTEAFFGQGTRLTVV.

This clonotype was recorded many times. V is TRBV10-1 and J is TRBJ1-2; D possibly corresponds to TRBD1 (5 bases). Germline V gene data show CDR1 as WNHNN and CDR2 as SYGVQD (reference sequence). The CDR3 extends over 13 amino acids. V gave up 10 bases and J gave up 6 bases, with 18 bases separating them. The CDR3 region has the DNA TGCGCCACCTGGAGGAGGGGCGAGAATGGCTACACCTTC. This sequence encodes CATWRRGENGYTF.

Written as DNA, the CDR3 is TGCGCCAGCAGCCAGCCGGGAGGGGGGGCAGTGGACTATGGCTACACCTTC. Residues: CASSQPGGGAVDYGYTF. The gene calls are TRBV4-1 and TRBJ1-2; TRBD1 might be the D (6 bases). The length of the CDR3 is 17 residues. V dropped 3 bases and J dropped 3 bases, with 20 bases sitting between them. Germline values: CDR1 MGHRA, CDR2 YSYEKL.

This chain uses TRBV19 with TRBJ2-2; D perhaps matches TRBD1 (7 bases). Trimming removed 7 bases at V and 7 bases at J, with 19 bases between. The germline CDR1 and CDR2 sequences are LNHDA and SQIVND (reference sequence). The CDR3 is made up of 15 amino acids. CDR3 loop: CASTYRRGRGGELFF. The CDR3 DNA follows: TGTGCCAGTACCTATAGGAGGGGGCGAGGCGGGGAGCTGTTTTTT.

This clonotype was counted between two and nine times. The rearrangement uses TRBV2 and TRBJ2-7; TRBD1 matches 8 bases. This CDR3 has 15 amino acids. With V trimmed by 4 bases and J by 3 bases, 8 bases remained unmatched. Looked up from germline, CDR1 is SNHLY and CDR2 is FYNNEI. CDR3 sequence reads: CASSGWTGIFYEQYF. The DNA of the CDR3 is TGTGCCAGCAGTGGATGGACAGGGATATTCTACGAGCAGTACTTC.

The V call is TRBV10-2, the J call TRBJ2-2, with D possibly being TRBD1 or TRBD2 (5 bases each). The CDR3 sequence is 15 residues long. CDR1 is WSHSY, CDR2 SAAADI, per germline. Trimming removed 7 bases from V and 4 bases from J, with 16 bases in between. CDR3 loop: CASISGRRFTGELFF. The CDR3 nucleotides are TGCGCCAGCATTTCGGGACGACGATTCACCGGGGAGCTGTTTTTT.

V is TRBV7-8 and J is TRBJ2-2; 7 positions agree with TRBD1. V dropped 1 base and J dropped 1; count of bases not matched to a gene: 9. The CDR3 contains 18 residues. Germline V lookup: CDR1 SGHVS, CDR2 FQNEAQ. CDR3 DNA: TGTGCCAGCAGCTTAGGGAGGACCGGGACAGTGAACACCGGGGAGCTGTTTTTT. Encoded protein: CASSLGRTGTVNTGELFF.

In this sample, this clonotype turned up a few times. This chain joins TRBV4-3 and TRBJ2-7; possible D gene TRBD2, 5 bases. V shed 0 bases and J shed 7 bases, with 19 bases lying between them. The CDR3 has 16 residues. Germline V CDR1 and CDR2: LGHNA, YSLEER. The CDR3 loop reads CASSQDAWGARGEQYF. DNA for the CDR3: TGCGCCAGCAGCCAAGATGCGTGGGGAGCTCGAGGGGAGCAGTACTTC.

This clonotype came up a few times. The rearrangement uses TRBV4-2 and TRBJ1-6; D is undetermined. V was shortened by 0 bases and J by 7 bases, with 10 bases between the two germline ends. CDR1 is LGHNA, CDR2 YNFKEQ, per germline. The CDR3 consists of 15 residues. CDR3 coding DNA: TGTGCCAGCAGCCAAGATGCAGGATGGAATTCACCCCTCCACTTT. Amino acids: CASSQDAGWNSPLHF.

This chain connects TRBV14 to TRBJ2-7; D ambiguous. CDR3 length equals 12 residues. Trimming stripped 1 base from V and 6 bases from J, with 7 bases between. CDR1 SGHDN and CDR2 FVKESK come from the germline V gene. For the CDR3, the DNA is TGTGCCAGCAGCCAAGGATTTGTCGAGCAGTACTTC. Amino acid sequence: CASSQGFVEQYF.